These T cell receptor beta chains were read from a single sample in a study of OX40 agonist ivuxolimab in advanced cancers. Here immunoSEQ multiplex PCR was the method, and the copy in TCRdb shows in-frame clones only, minus some. The data contain about 83,000 clones, roughly 80% of them singletons. The material was CD4+ or CD8+ T cells sorted from blood, obtained in a trial of the OX40 agonist ivuxolimab. These receptors were obtained from an adult with an advanced solid tumor such as melanoma, head and neck, liver or kidney cancer. Both conserved end residues are part of each CDR3. The D gene is left open where the match is weak. Clone size is given for some rows only: seen once, a few or many times, or a class if the clone is expanded.

size: NA; V: TRBV5-1; D: TRBD2; J: TRBJ2-7; DNA: TGCGCCAGCAGCCCCCTAGCGGGAGGAGAATACGAGCAGTACTTC; CDR3: CASSPLAGGEYEQYF
size: NA; V: TRBV10-3; D: NA; J: TRBJ1-5; DNA: TGTGCCATCAGTGAAGGCAATCAGCCCCAGCATTTT; CDR3: CAISEGNQPQHF
size: NA; V: TRBV7-2; D: TRBD2; J: TRBJ2-3; DNA: TGTGCCAGCAGCCTCAGCGGGGTAGGCACAGATACGCAGTATTTT; CDR3: CASSLSGVGTDTQYF
size: NA; V: TRBV6-1; D: NA; J: TRBJ1-5; DNA: TGTGCCAGCAGTGAAGATCAGCCCCAGCATTTT; CDR3: CASSEDQPQHF
size: NA; V: TRBV9; D: NA; J: TRBJ1-2; DNA: TGTGCCAGCAGCGTAGGAGGGGGGACTAACTATGGCTACACCTTC; CDR3: CASSVGGGTNYGYTF
size: NA; V: TRBV27; D: NA; J: TRBJ2-5; DNA: TGTGCCAGCAGGGGGACGGTCCAAGAGACCCAGTACTTC; CDR3: CASRGTVQETQYF
size: NA; V: TRBV14; D: NA; J: TRBJ2-1; DNA: TGTGCCAGCAGCCAAGACAGATTGCGGAGGAGGGGGCCTGACAATGAGCAGTTCTTC; CDR3: CASSQDRLRRRGPDNEQFF
size: NA; V: TRBV30; D: NA; J: TRBJ1-5; DNA: TGTGCCTGGAGTGTTTTAAATAGCAATCAGCCCCAGCATTTT; CDR3: CAWSVLNSNQPQHF
size: NA; V: TRBV7-3; D: NA; J: TRBJ1-5; DNA: TGTGCCAGCAGCCCTAAACTAGGGGACAATCAGCCCCAGCATTTT; CDR3: CASSPKLGDNQPQHF
size: NA; V: TRBV27; D: TRBD1; J: TRBJ2-1; DNA: TGTGCCAGCAGTTTTGACAGGGGCGGTGAGCAGTTCTTC; CDR3: CASSFDRGGEQFF
size: NA; V: TRBV4-1; D: TRBD2; J: TRBJ2-1; DNA: TGCGCCAGCAGCCAATCAGTCCTGGTAGCGGGGGGGAGTGAGCAGTTCTTC; CDR3: CASSQSVLVAGGSEQFF
size: NA; V: TRBV7-9; D: NA; J: TRBJ2-3; DNA: TGTGCCAGCAGCGCACTACTAGGGGATACGCAGTATTTT; CDR3: CASSALLGDTQYF
size: NA; V: TRBV2; D: NA; J: TRBJ2-7; DNA: TGTGCCAGTTTGGGGCAGCACTACGAGCAGTACTTC; CDR3: CASLGQHYEQYF
size: NA; V: TRBV7-8; D: NA; J: TRBJ1-6; DNA: TGTGCCAGCAGCTTTTCTAGCTCCTATAATTCACCCCTCCACTTT; CDR3: CASSFSSSYNSPLHF
size: NA; V: TRBV7-8; D: NA; J: TRBJ1-1; DNA: TGTGCCAGCAGCTTTGGCACTGAAGCTTTCTTT; CDR3: CASSFGTEAFF
size: NA; V: TRBV6-6; D: NA; J: TRBJ1-3; DNA: TGTGCCAGCAGCGAAAAAGCTGGAAACACCATATATTTT; CDR3: CASSEKAGNTIYF
size: NA; V: TRBV19; D: NA; J: TRBJ2-7; DNA: TGTGCCAGTAGTAGACGGACTGGCGAGCAGTACTTC; CDR3: CASSRRTGEQYF
size: NA; V: TRBV7-8; D: NA; J: TRBJ2-2; DNA: TGTGCCAGCAGCTTAGTCCCACTGGCCGGGGAGCTGTTTTTT; CDR3: CASSLVPLAGELFF
size: NA; V: TRBV7-9; D: NA; J: TRBJ1-1; DNA: TGTGCCAGCAGCTTTGGGGGCGACACTGAAGCTTTCTTT; CDR3: CASSFGGDTEAFF
size: NA; V: TRBV18; D: TRBD2; J: TRBJ2-5; DNA: TGTGCCAGCTCACCGCGGGGAGGGCCTCAAGAGACCCAGTACTTC; CDR3: CASSPRGGPQETQYF
size: NA; V: TRBV11-2; D: TRBD2; J: TRBJ2-5; DNA: TGTGCCAGCAGCACACGCCTCCCGGGGGGGGGAGAGACCCAGTACTTC; CDR3: CASSTRLPGGGETQYF
size: NA; V: TRBV11-2; D: NA; J: TRBJ2-7; DNA: TGTGCCAGCAGCCCCCGGGTAGGGTTGAGTTCCTACGAGCAGTACTTC; CDR3: CASSPRVGLSSYEQYF
size: NA; V: TRBV5-4; D: NA; J: TRBJ2-1; DNA: TGTGCCAGCAGCTTATCAGGGAACTCCTACAATGAGCAGTTCTTC; CDR3: CASSLSGNSYNEQFF
size: NA; V: TRBV6-6; D: TRBD2; J: TRBJ2-1; DNA: TGTGCCAGCAGCCTAGGGGAGGGCAATGAGCAGTTCTTC; CDR3: CASSLGEGNEQFF
size: many; V: TRBV7-9; D: NA; J: TRBJ2-2; DNA: TGTGCCAGCAGCTTTGGGTCGACCGGGGAGCTGTTTTTT; CDR3: CASSFGSTGELFF
size: NA; V: TRBV7-2; D: NA; J: TRBJ1-6; DNA: TGTGCCAGCAGCTTGGGCTCCTCTGGGAATTCACCCCTCCACTTT; CDR3: CASSLGSSGNSPLHF
size: NA; V: TRBV6-6; D: NA; J: TRBJ1-2; DNA: TGTGCCAGCAGTTTTCAAGGGGGGGCTGATGGCTACACCTTC; CDR3: CASSFQGGADGYTF
size: NA; V: TRBV5-1; D: NA; J: TRBJ2-7; DNA: TGCGCCAGCAGCTTGGAACTTTTTACCTACGAGCAGTACTTC; CDR3: CASSLELFTYEQYF
size: once; V: TRBV5-6; D: NA; J: TRBJ1-2; DNA: TGTGCCAGCAGCTCGGGGGTAGGCTACACCTTC; CDR3: CASSSGVGYTF
size: NA; V: TRBV6-5; D: TRBD1; J: TRBJ1-1; DNA: TGTGCCAGCAGTAAACAGGGGGCTAGGACTGAAGCTTTCTTT; CDR3: CASSKQGARTEAFF
size: NA; V: TRBV5-1; D: TRBD1; J: TRBJ1-2; DNA: TGCGCCAGCAGCTCCTCGGGACAGCGCCTCACCTTC; CDR3: CASSSSGQRLTF
size: NA; V: TRBV7-2; D: NA; J: TRBJ2-4; DNA: TGTGCCAGCAGCTTAGAATATCCGCCCTATGGCATTCAGTACTTC; CDR3: CASSLEYPPYGIQYF
size: NA; V: TRBV4-1; D: NA; J: TRBJ2-7; DNA: TGCGCCAGCAGCCAAGCAAGACGGGGGCCCTACGAGCAGTACTTC; CDR3: CASSQARRGPYEQYF